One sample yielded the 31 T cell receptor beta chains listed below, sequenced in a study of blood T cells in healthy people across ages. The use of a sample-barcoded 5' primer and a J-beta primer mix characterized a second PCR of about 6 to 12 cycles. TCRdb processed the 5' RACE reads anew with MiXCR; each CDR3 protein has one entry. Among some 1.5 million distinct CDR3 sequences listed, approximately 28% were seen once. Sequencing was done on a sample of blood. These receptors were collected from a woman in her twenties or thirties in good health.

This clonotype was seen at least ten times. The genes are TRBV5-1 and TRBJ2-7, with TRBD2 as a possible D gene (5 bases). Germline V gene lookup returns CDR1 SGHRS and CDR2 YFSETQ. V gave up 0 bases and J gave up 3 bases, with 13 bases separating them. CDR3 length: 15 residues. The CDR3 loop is CASSLVSTTNYEQYF. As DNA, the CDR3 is TGCGCCAGCAGCTTGGTTTCGACTACAAACTACGAGCAGTACTTC.

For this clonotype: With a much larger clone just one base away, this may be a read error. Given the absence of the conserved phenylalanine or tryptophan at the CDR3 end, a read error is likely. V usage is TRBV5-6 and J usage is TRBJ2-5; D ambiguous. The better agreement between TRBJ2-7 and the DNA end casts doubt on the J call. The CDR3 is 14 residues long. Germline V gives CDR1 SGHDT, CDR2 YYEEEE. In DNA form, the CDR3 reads TGTGCCAGCAGCTTGGCCGTACCGGTGGACGAGCAGTACTGC. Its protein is CASSLAVPVDEQYC.

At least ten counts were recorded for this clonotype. The CDR3 sequence: CASSFQAGGTDTQYF. CDR3 bases: TGTGCCAGCAGTTTTCAAGCGGGGGGCACAGATACGCAGTATTTT. J is TRBJ2-3 and V is TRBV12-3 or TRBV12-4, with 8 bases matching TRBD2. This CDR3 comprises 15 residues. V was pared by 3 bases and J by 1 base, with 3 bases of the junction left unmatched.

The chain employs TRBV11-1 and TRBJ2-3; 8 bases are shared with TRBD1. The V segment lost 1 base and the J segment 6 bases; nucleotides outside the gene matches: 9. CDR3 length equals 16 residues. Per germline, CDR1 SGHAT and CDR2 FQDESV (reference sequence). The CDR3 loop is CASSLGRTGNGDTQYF. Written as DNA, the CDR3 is TGTGCCAGCAGCTTAGGTCGGACAGGGAACGGCGATACGCAGTATTTT.

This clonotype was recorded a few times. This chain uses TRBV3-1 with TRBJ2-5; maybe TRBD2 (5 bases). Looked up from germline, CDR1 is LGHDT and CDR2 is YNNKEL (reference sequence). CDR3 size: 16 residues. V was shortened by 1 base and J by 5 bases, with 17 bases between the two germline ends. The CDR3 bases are TGTGCCAGCAGCCAAGCGGCTGGACTGGGCCAGGAGACCCAGTACTTC. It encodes CASSQAAGLGQETQYF.

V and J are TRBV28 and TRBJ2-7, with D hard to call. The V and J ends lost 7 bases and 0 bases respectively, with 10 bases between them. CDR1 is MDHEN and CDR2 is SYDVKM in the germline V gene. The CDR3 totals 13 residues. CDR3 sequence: CASTSTSSYEQYF. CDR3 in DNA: TGTGCCAGCACGAGTACGAGCTCCTACGAGCAGTACTTC. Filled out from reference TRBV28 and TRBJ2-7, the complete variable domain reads DVKVTQSSRYLVKRTGEKVFLECVQDMDHENMFWYRQDPGLGLRLIYFSYDVKMKEKGDIPEGYSVSREKKERFSLILESASTNQTSMYLCASTSTSSYEQYFGPGTRLTVT.

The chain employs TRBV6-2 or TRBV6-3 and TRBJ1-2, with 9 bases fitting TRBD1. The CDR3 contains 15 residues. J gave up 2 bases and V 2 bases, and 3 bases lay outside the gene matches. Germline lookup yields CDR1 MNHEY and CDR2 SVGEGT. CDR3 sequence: CASSYAGTGNYGYTF. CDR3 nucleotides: TGTGCCAGCAGTTACGCCGGGACAGGGAACTATGGCTACACCTTC.

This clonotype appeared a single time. The CDR3 protein is CASSLRTGRSGYTF. The CDR3 DNA follows: TGTGCCAGCAGTTTGAGGACAGGGAGGTCTGGCTACACCTTC. This sequence joins TRBV28 and TRBJ1-2; TRBD1 matches at 8 bases. CDR3 length: 14 amino acids. Germline V lookup: CDR1 MDHEN, CDR2 SYDVKM. Trimming cost V 3 bases and J 7 bases; bases outside gene matches: 7.

CDR3 coding DNA: TGCAGTGCTAGACGGGAGAGATATGGCTACACCTTC. Translated, it gives CSARRERYGYTF. This rearrangement joins TRBV20-1 to TRBJ1-2, with D unclear. CDR3 size: 12 residues. Germline V lookup: CDR1 DFQATT, CDR2 SNEGSKA (reference sequence). Trimming cost V 2 bases and J 5 bases, with 9 bases left between them.

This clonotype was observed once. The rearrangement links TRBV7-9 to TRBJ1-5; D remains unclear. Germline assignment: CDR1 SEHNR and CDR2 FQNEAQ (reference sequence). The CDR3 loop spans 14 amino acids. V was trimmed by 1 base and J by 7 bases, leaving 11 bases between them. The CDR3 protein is CASSLDLDFQPQHF. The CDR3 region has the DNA TGTGCCAGCAGCTTAGACCTGGACTTCCAGCCCCAGCATTTT.

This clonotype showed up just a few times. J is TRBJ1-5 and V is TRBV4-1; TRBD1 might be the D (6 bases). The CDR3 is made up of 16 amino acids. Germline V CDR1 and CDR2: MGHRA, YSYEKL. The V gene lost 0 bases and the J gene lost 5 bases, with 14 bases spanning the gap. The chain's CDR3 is CASSQDRETGYQPQHF. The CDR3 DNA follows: TGCGCCAGCAGCCAAGATCGGGAGACAGGTTATCAGCCCCAGCATTTT.

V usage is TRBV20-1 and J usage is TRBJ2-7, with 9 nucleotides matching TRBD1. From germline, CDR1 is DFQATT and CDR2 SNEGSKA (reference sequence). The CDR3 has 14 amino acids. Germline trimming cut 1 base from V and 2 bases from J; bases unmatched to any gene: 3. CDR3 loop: CSARGGQGTYEQYF. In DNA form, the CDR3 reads TGCAGTGCTAGAGGGGGACAGGGTACCTACGAGCAGTACTTC.

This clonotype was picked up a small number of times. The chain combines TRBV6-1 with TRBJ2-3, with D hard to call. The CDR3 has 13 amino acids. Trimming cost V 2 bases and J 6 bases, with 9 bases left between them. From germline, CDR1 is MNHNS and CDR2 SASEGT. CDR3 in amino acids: CASSESFGDTQYF. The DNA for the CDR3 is TGTGCCAGCAGTGAAAGTTTTGGGGATACGCAGTATTTT.

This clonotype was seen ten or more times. The DNA of the CDR3 is TGTGCCAGCAGTCGCGGGGCCTCTAACTATGGCTACACCTTC. Translation: CASSRGASNYGYTF. The chain combines TRBV6-5 with TRBJ1-2, with TRBD1 as a possible D gene (5 bases). V lost 5 bases and J lost 0, with 10 bases in between. The CDR3 is made up of 14 amino acids. The germline V gene has CDR1 MNHEY and CDR2 SVGAGI.

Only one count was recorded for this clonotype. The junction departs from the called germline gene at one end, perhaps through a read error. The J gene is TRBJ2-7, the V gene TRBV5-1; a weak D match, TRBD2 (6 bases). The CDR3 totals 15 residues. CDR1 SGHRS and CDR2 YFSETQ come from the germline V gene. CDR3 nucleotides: TGCGCCAGCAGCTTGGAGGCTAGCGACTCCTACGGGCAGTACTTC. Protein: CASSLEASDSYGQYF.

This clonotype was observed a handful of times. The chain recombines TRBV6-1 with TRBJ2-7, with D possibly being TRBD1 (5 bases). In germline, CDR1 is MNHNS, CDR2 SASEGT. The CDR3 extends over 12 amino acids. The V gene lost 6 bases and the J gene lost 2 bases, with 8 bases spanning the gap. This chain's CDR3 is CASSRRAYEQYF. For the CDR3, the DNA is TGTGCCAGCAGCCGCAGGGCCTACGAGCAGTACTTC.

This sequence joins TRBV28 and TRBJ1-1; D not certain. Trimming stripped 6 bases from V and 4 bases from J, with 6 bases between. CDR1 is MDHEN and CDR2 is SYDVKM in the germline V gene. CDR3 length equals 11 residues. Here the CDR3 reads CASRPVTEAFF. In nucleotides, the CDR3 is TGTGCCAGCAGACCCGTCACTGAAGCTTTCTTT.

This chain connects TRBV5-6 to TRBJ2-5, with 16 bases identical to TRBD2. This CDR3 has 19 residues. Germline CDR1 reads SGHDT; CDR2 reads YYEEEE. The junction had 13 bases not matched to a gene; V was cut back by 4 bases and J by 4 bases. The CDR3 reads CASSTGLAGGPGLSETQYF. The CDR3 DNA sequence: TGTGCCAGCAGCACGGGACTAGCGGGGGGGCCGGGTCTTTCAGAGACCCAGTACTTC.

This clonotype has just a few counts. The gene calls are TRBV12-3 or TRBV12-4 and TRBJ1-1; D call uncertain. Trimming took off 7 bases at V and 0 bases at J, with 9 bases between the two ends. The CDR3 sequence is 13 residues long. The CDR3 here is CASKDLMNTEAFF. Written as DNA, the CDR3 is TGTGCCAGCAAAGATCTGATGAACACTGAAGCTTTCTTT.

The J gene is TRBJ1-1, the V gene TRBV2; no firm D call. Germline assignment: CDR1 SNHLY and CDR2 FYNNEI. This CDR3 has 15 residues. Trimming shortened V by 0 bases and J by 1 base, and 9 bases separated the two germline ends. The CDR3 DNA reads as TGTGCCAGCAGTGAAGCAGAGGGCAGGAACACTGAAGCTTTCTTT. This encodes CASSEAEGRNTEAFF.

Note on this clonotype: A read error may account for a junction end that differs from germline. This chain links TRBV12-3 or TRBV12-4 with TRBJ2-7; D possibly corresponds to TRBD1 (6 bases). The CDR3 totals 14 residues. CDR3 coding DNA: TGTGTCAGCACAGAAACAGGGATGTCCCACGAGCAGTACTTC. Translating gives CVSTETGMSHEQYF.

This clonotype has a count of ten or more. The CDR3 loop is CSSGQGIQETQYF. CDR3 coding DNA: TGCAGTTCGGGACAGGGGATTCAAGAGACCCAGTACTTC. This chain connects TRBV20-1 to TRBJ2-5, with 10 bases fitting TRBD1. V shed 8 bases and J 2 bases; nucleotides not matched to a gene: 5. CDR1 is DFQATT, CDR2 SNEGSKA, per germline (reference sequence). The CDR3 has 13 residues.

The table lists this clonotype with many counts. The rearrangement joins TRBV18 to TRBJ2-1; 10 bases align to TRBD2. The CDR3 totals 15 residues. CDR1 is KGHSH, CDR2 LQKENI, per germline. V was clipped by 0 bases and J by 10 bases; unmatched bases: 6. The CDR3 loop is CASSPPASGSGEQFF. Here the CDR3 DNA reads TGTGCCAGCTCACCACCTGCTAGCGGGAGTGGGGAGCAGTTCTTC.

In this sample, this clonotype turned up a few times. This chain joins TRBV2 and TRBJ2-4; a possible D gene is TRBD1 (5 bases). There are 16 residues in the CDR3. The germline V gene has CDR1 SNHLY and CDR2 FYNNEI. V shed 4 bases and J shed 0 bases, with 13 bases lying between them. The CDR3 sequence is CASSARAAPAKNIQYF. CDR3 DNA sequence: TGTGCCAGCAGTGCCAGGGCAGCGCCAGCCAAAAACATTCAGTACTTC.

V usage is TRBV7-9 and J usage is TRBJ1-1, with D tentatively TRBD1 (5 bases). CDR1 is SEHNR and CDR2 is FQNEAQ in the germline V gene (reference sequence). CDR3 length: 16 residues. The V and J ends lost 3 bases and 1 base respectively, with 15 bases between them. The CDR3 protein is CASSFQVGRPNTEAFF. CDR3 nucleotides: TGTGCCAGCAGCTTCCAAGTGGGACGCCCGAACACTGAAGCTTTCTTT.

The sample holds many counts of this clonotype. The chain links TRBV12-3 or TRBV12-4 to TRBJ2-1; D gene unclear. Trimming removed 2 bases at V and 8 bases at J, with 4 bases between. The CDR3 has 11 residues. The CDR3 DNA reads TGTGCCAGCAGTTTACCTGATGAGCAGTTCTTC. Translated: CASSLPDEQFF.

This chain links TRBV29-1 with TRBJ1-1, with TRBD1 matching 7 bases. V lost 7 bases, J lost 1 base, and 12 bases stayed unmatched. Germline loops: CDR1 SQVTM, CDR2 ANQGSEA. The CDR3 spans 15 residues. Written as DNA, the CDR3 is TGCAGCGCAACAGGGGATGGAGCTGGGAACACTGAAGCTTTCTTT. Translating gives CSATGDGAGNTEAFF.

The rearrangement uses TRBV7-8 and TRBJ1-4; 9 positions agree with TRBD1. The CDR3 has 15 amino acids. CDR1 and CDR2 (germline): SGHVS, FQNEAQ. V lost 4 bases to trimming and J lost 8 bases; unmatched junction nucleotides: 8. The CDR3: CASSSTDRGWEKLFF. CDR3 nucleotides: TGTGCCAGCAGCTCAACTGACAGGGGGTGGGAAAAACTGTTTTTT.

The CDR3 DNA sequence: TGCGCCAGCGGCCGGGGACTAGCGCCGAACGAGCAGTACTTC. This codes for CASGRGLAPNEQYF. V and J are TRBV5-1 and TRBJ2-4; 10 nucleotides agree with TRBD2. The J call may be wrong; the DNA end is better matched by TRBJ2-7. The CDR3 is 14 amino acids. Germline V gene data show CDR1 as SGHRS and CDR2 as YFSETQ.

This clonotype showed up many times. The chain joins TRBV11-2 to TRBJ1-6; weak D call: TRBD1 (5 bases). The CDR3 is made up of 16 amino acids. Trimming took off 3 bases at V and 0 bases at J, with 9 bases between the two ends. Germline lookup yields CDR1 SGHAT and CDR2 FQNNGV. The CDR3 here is CASSLTGDSYNSPLHF. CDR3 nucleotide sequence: TGTGCCAGCAGCTTGACGGGGGACTCCTATAATTCACCCCTCCACTTT.

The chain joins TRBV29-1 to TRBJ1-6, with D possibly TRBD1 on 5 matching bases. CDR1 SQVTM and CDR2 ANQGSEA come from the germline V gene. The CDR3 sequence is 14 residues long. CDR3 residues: CSGSGTAPGSPLHF. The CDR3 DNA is TGCAGTGGTTCTGGGACTGCCCCGGGTTCACCCCTCCACTTT.